Listed here are 14 T cell receptor beta chains from one sample, sequenced in a study of spatial heterogeneity in lung cancer. Time point in this sample: sample taken at primary tumor resection. The study sequenced unsorted whole RNA from tumor, nontumor lung or frozen PBMC. TCRdb reanalysed the 5' RACE reads using MiXCR and keeps one entry per CDR3 protein. The data hold about 36,000 distinct CDR3 sequences, with 5.2% observed a single time. This material consisted of PBMCs, taken at surgery. The receptors stem from a female donor with early-stage non-small cell lung cancer.

This clonotype was picked up many times. J is TRBJ2-1 and V is TRBV6-2 or TRBV6-3; TRBD2 aligns across 7 bases. This CDR3 region has 13 residues. Germline V gene lookup returns CDR1 MNHEY and CDR2 SVGEGT. The junction had 14 bases not matched to a gene; V was cut back by 9 bases and J by 12 bases. The CDR3 coding sequence is TGTGCCAGTACCGGGACTATCACGGGGGGGCAGTTCTTC. Protein product: CASTGTITGGQFF.

The V call is TRBV18, the J call TRBJ2-3, with 11 positions matching TRBD2. This CDR3 has 16 residues. Germline V gene sequence: CDR1 KGHSH, CDR2 LQKENI. J gave up 0 bases and V 3 bases, and 2 bases lay outside the gene matches. This CDR3 is CASSPTSGVSTDTQYF. The CDR3 coding sequence is TGTGCCAGCTCACCGACTAGCGGGGTCAGCACAGATACGCAGTATTTT. The complete variable domain, with remaining parts taken from reference TRBV18 and TRBJ2-3, reads NAGVMQNPRHLVRRRGQEARLRCSPMKGHSHVYWYRQLPEEGLKFMVYLQKENIIDESGMPKERFSAEFPKEGPSILRIQQVVRGDSAAYFCASSPTSGVSTDTQYFGPGTRLTVL.

There are many counts of this clonotype. This rearrangement joins TRBV11-2 to TRBJ2-1; TRBD2 matches at 8 bases. The CDR3 totals 16 residues. J gave up 8 bases and V 3 bases, and 12 bases lay outside the gene matches. Germline CDR1 reads SGHAT; CDR2 reads FQNNGV. CDR3 coding DNA: TGTGCCAGCAGCTTGAGCACCAGCGGGAGTCGCCATGAGCAGTTCTTC. This sequence encodes CASSLSTSGSRHEQFF.

Concerning this clonotype: This could be a read error, since a much larger clone is one nucleotide away. The chain has TRBV20-1 and TRBJ1-5; TRBD1 might be the D (5 bases). The CDR3 extends over 15 amino acids. Looked up from germline, CDR1 is DFQATT and CDR2 is SNEGSKA (reference sequence). CDR3 region: CCARDPQGEHQPQHF. The CDR3 bases are TGCTGTGCTAGAGATCCCCAGGGAGAGCACCAGCCCCAGCATTTT.

This clonotype showed up many times. V usage is TRBV7-8 and J usage is TRBJ2-7; D unresolved. V lost 1 base, J lost 5 bases, and 9 bases lay in between. This CDR3 region has 13 residues. Germline V gene sequence: CDR1 SGHVS, CDR2 FQNEAQ. CDR3 residues: CASSLGGRNEQYF. DNA for the CDR3: TGTGCCAGCAGCTTAGGAGGTCGGAACGAGCAGTACTTC.

At least ten counts were recorded for this clonotype. This rearrangement joins TRBV20-1 to TRBJ1-5, with 8 bases lining up with TRBD1. The CDR3 contains 16 residues. V gave up 0 bases and J gave up 1 base; unmatched junction bases: 5. Germline V gene sequence: CDR1 DFQATT, CDR2 SNEGSKA (reference sequence). The CDR3: CSARDGRQGSNQPQHF. The CDR3 DNA is TGCAGTGCTAGAGATGGTAGACAGGGGAGCAATCAGCCCCAGCATTTT.

Many counts were recorded for this clonotype. This sequence joins TRBV20-1 and TRBJ2-7; TRBD2 might be the D (6 bases). Germline-derived CDR1 and CDR2 are DFQATT and SNEGSKA (reference sequence). V shed 1 base and J shed 6 bases, with 16 bases lying between them. The CDR3 totals 14 residues. The CDR3 DNA reads TGCAGTGCTAGAGCTCCTGGCCGGGAGAGCGAGCAGTACTTC. Its translation: CSARAPGRESEQYF.

This chain links TRBV5-1 with TRBJ2-1, with TRBD2 identical over 11 bases. Germline-derived CDR1 and CDR2 are SGHRS and YFSETQ. V gave up 4 bases and J gave up 10 bases; unmatched junction bases: 13. This CDR3 contains 16 residues. The CDR3 is CASSPGALAGDGEQFF. The CDR3 DNA follows: TGCGCCAGCAGCCCAGGAGCACTAGCGGGAGACGGGGAGCAGTTCTTC.

This clonotype was counted ten times or more. The chain employs TRBV7-2 and TRBJ1-6; 7 bases are shared with TRBD1. This CDR3 has 15 residues. With 4 bases clipped from V and 10 bases from J, the junction kept 10 bases outside the gene matches. The germline V gene has CDR1 SGHTA and CDR2 FQGNSA. The CDR3 DNA is TGTGCCAGCAGCTCCCAGACAGGGATTGGATCACCCCTCCACTTT. It encodes CASSSQTGIGSPLHF.

V is TRBV10-1 and J is TRBJ2-3; 10 bases fit TRBD2. Germline CDR1 WNHNN, CDR2 SYGVQD (reference sequence). The J segment lost 1 base and the V segment lost 5 bases, leaving 6 bases of the junction unmatched. The CDR3 has 16 amino acids. The CDR3 sequence is CASSRAGGLRTDTQYF. The CDR3 DNA reads TGCGCCAGCAGTAGAGCGGGGGGGCTGCGCACAGATACGCAGTATTTT.

The chain combines TRBV6-1 with TRBJ2-1; TRBD2 agrees at 12 bases. The CDR3 spans 15 residues. V gave up 4 bases and J gave up 7 bases; unmatched junction bases: 5. Germline-derived CDR1 and CDR2 are MNHNS and SASEGT. This CDR3 reads CASSGLAGGRNEQFF. For the CDR3, the DNA is TGTGCCAGCAGTGGGCTAGCGGGGGGGAGGAATGAGCAGTTCTTC.

This clonotype was seen only a few times. The gene calls are TRBV2 and TRBJ2-1, with TRBD1 matching over 7 bases. Germline lookup yields CDR1 SNHLY and CDR2 FYNNEI. Trimming removed 6 bases from V and 2 bases from J; junction bases left unmatched: 7. The CDR3 is made up of 15 amino acids. The CDR3 DNA follows: TGTGCCAGCAGCGCAGACAGGGTACCCTACAATGAGCAGTTCTTC. Translating gives CASSADRVPYNEQFF.

This clonotype was seen more than once but under ten times. For the CDR3, the DNA is TGTGCCAGCAGCGGGTTGTTCGGTTCACCCCTCCACTTT. Amino acid sequence: CASSGLFGSPLHF. The chain couples TRBV11-2 to TRBJ1-6; the D is unclear. CDR1 and CDR2 (germline): SGHAT, FQNNGV. V was shortened by 5 bases and J by 9 bases, with 11 bases between the two germline ends. The CDR3 runs to 13 residues. The full variable domain, its missing parts supplied by reference TRBV11-2 and TRBJ1-6, is EAGVAQSPRYKIIEKRQSVAFWCNPISGHATLYWYQQILGQGPKLLIQFQNNGVVDDSQLPKDRFSAERLKGVDSTLKIQPAKLEDSAVYLCASSGLFGSPLHFGNGTRLTVT.

This clonotype was seen ten or more times. This chain connects TRBV7-9 to TRBJ2-1; TRBD1 aligns across 10 bases. V shed 5 bases, J shed 2 bases, and the junction held 9 bases outside the gene matches. Germline CDR1 reads SEHNR; CDR2 reads FQNEAQ (reference sequence). This CDR3 has 17 residues. In DNA form, the CDR3 reads TGTGCCAGCAGCCAACCGCTGGGACAGGGGACCTACAATGAGCAGTTCTTC. Protein product: CASSQPLGQGTYNEQFF.